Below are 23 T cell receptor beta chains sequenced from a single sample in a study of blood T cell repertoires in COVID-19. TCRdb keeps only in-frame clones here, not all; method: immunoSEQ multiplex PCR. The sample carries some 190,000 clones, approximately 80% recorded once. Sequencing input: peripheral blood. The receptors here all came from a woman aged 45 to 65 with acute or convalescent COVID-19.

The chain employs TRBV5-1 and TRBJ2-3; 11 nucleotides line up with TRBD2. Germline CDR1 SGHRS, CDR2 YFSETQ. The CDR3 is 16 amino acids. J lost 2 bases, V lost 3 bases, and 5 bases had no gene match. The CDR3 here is CASSSGTSGITDTQYF. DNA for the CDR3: TGCGCCAGCAGCTCCGGGACTAGCGGAATCACAGATACGCAGTATTTT.

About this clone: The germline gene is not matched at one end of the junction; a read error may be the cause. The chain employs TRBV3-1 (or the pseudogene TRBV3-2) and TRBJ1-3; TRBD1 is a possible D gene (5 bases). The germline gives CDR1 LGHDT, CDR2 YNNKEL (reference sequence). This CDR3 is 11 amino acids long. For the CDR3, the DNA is TGTGCCAGCAGCCAGGGGGGGAGTGTAATTTTT. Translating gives CASSQGGSVIF.

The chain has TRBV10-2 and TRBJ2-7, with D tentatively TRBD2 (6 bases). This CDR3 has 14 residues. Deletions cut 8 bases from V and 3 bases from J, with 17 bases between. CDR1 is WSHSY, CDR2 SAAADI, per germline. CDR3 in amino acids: CASPKGHSGYEQYF. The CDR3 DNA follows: TGCGCCAGCCCGAAAGGCCATAGCGGCTACGAGCAGTACTTC.

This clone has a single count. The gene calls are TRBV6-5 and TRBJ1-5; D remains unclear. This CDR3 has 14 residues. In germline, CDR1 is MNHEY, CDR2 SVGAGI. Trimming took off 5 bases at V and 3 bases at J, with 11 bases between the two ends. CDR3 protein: CASSRAGNNQPQHF. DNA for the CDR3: TGTGCCAGCAGTAGGGCGGGGAACAATCAGCCCCAGCATTTT.

CDR3 sequence reads: CASSQDKTYEQYF. CDR3 coding DNA: TGCGCCAGCAGCCAAGATAAAACCTACGAGCAGTACTTC. The chain employs TRBV4-1 and TRBJ2-7; no reliable D call. CDR1 is MGHRA, CDR2 YSYEKL, per germline. The V end was cut by 0 bases, the J end by 2 bases, with 5 bases between. CDR3 length: 13 residues.

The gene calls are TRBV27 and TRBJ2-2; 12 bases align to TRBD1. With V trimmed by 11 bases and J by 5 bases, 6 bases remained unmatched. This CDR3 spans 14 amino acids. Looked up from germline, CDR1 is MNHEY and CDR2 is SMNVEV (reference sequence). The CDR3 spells CAVGTGGRTGELFF. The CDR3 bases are TGTGCCGTCGGGACAGGGGGCAGGACCGGGGAGCTGTTTTTT.

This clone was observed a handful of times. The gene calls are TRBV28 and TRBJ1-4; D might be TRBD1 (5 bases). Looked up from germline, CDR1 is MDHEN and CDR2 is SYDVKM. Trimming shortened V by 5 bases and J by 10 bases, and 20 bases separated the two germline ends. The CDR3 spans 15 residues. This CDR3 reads CASSTEGAAVGKLFF. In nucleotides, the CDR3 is TGTGCCAGCAGTACAGAAGGGGCGGCGGTCGGAAAACTGTTTTTT. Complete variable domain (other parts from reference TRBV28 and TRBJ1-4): DVKVTQSSRYLVKRTGEKVFLECVQDMDHENMFWYRQDPGLGLRLIYFSYDVKMKEKGDIPEGYSVSREKKERFSLILESASTNQTSMYLCASSTEGAAVGKLFFGSGTQLSVL.

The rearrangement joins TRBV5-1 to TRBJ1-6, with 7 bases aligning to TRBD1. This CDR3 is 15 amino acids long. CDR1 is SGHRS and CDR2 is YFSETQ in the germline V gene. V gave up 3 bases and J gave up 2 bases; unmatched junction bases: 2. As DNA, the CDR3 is TGCGCCAGCAGCTGGCAGGGGGCCTATAATTCACCCCTCCACTTT. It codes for CASSWQGAYNSPLHF.

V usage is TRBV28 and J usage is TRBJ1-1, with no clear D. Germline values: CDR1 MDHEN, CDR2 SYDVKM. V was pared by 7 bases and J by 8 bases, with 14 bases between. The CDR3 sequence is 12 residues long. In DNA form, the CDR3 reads TGTGCCAGCATTTCTATTAGGAGAGAAGCTTTCTTT. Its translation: CASISIRREAFF.

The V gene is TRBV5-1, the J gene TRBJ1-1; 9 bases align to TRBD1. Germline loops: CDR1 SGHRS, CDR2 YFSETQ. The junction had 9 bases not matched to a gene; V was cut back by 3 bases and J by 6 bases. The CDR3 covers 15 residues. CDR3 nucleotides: TGCGCCAGCAGCTCGACCGGGACAGGGTTCCCTGAAGCTTTCTTT. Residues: CASSSTGTGFPEAFF.

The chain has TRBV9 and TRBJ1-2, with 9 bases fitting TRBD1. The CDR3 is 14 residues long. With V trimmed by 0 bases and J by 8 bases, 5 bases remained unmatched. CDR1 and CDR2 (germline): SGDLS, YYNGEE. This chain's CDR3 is CASSVGDRAGGYTF. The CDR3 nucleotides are TGTGCCAGCAGCGTAGGGGACAGGGCTGGCGGCTACACCTTC.

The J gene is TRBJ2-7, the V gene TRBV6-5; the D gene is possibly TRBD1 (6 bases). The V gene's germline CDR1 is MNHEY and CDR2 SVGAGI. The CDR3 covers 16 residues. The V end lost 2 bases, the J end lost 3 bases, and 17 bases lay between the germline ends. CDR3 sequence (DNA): TGTGCCAGCAGTTACCCCCCTAGACAGGAGAACTACGAGCAGTACTTC. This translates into CASSYPPRQENYEQYF.

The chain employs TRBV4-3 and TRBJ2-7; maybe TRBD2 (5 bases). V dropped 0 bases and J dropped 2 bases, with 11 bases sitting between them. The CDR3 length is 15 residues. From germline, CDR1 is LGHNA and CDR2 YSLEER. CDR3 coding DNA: TGCGCCAGCAGCCAAGACGGAGGTGGACCCTACGAGCAGTACTTC. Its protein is CASSQDGGGPYEQYF.

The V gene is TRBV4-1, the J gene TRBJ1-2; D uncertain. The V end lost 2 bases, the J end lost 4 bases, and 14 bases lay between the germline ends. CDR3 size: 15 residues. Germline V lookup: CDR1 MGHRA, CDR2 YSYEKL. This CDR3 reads CASSQRWTEGYGYTF. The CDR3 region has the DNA TGCGCCAGCAGCCAACGGTGGACGGAGGGCTATGGCTACACCTTC.

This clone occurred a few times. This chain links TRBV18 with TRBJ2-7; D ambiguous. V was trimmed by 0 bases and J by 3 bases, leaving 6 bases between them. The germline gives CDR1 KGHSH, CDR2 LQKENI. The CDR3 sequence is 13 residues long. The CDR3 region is CASSPPAVYEQYF. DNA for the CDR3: TGTGCCAGCTCACCACCGGCAGTCTACGAGCAGTACTTC.

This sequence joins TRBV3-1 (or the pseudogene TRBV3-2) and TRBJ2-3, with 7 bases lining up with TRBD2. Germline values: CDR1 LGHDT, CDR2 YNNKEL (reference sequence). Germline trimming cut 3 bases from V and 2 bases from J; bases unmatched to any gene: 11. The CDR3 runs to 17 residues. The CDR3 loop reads CASSQLEDGGNTDTQYF. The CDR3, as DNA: TGTGCCAGCAGCCAGCTTGAAGACGGGGGGAACACAGATACGCAGTATTTT.

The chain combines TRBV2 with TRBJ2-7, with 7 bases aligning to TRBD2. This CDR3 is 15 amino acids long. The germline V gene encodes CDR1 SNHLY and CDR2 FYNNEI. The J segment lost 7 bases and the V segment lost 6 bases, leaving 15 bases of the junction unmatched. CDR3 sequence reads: CASSAQRGGLWEQYF. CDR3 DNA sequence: TGTGCCAGCAGCGCCCAGCGGGGTGGGCTGTGGGAGCAGTACTTC.

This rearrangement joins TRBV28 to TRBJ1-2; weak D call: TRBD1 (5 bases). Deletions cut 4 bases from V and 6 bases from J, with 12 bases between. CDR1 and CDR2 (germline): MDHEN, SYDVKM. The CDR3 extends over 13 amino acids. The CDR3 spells CASSWPGSDGYTF. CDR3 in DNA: TGTGCCAGCAGTTGGCCAGGGTCTGATGGCTACACCTTC.

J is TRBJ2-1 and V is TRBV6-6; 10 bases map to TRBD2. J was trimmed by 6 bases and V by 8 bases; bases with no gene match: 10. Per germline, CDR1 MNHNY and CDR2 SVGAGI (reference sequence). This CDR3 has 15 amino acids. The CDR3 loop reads CASQTGTSVSNEQFF. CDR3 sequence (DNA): TGTGCCAGCCAAACCGGGACTAGCGTCTCCAATGAGCAGTTCTTC.

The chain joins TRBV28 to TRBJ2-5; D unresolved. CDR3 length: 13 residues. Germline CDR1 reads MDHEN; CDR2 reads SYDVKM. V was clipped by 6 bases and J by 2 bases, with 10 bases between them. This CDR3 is CASRGPSQETQYF. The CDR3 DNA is TGTGCCAGCAGGGGCCCCTCGCAAGAGACCCAGTACTTC.

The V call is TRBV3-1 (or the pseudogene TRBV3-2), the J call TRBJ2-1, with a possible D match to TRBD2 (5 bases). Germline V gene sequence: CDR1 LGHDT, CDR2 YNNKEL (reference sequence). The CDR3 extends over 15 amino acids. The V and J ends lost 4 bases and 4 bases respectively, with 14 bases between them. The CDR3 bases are TGTGCCAGCAGCCTGAACATGGACTTTTACAATGAGCAGTTCTTC. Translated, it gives CASSLNMDFYNEQFF.

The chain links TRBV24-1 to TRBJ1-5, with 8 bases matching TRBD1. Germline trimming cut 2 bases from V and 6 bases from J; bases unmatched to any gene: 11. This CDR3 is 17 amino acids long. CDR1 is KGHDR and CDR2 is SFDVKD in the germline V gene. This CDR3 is CATSDSSGQEGSQPQHF. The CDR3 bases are TGTGCCACCAGTGATTCCTCGGGACAGGAAGGTAGTCAGCCCCAGCATTTT.

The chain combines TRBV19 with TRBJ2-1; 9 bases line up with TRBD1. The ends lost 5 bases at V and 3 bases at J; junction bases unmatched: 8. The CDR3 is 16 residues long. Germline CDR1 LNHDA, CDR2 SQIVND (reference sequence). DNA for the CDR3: TGTGCCAGTAGTCTAAGCAGGACAGGGGACTACAATGAGCAGTTCTTC. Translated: CASSLSRTGDYNEQFF.